This T cell receptor beta chain was captured in a study of cytotoxic CD8 clonotypes in ibrutinib-treated CLL. Looking at the study overall: There were, on average, around 260,000 productive templates and 94,082 productive rearrangements per sample. Study outcomes and limitations: Shared public clonotypes were rare, and on treatment they either got smaller or stayed the same.

To note about this clone: Its antigen is not known.

Assay: immunoSEQ multiplex PCR; the TCRdb copy retains only in-frame clones and omits some. The sample lists 45,000 to 65,000 clones; roughly 83% were seen once. This sequence was found in a human donor with chronic lymphocytic leukemia. The material was PBMCs, obtained after 24 months of ibrutinib treatment.

The CDR3: CSFMTRSTDTQYF. The CDR3 DNA follows: TGCAGCTTCATGACCCGAAGCACAGATACGCAGTATTTT. The V gene is TRBV29-1, the J gene TRBJ2-3; D not resolved. The V gene's germline CDR1 is SQVTM and CDR2 ANQGSEA. This CDR3 has 13 amino acids. V was shortened by 8 bases and J by 0 bases, with 12 bases between the two germline ends.